This passage covers 24 T cell receptor beta chains from one sample sequenced in a study of T cells after yellow fever vaccination. TCRdb independently ran MiXCR on the 5' RACE reads; one entry per CDR3 protein. The table lists over 150,000 distinct CDR3 sequences, approximately 6.2% of them singletons, with roughly 3% in the top ten. Sequenced here: CD4+ T cells sorted from PBMCs, sampled on the day of the first yellow fever vaccination. The receptors were gathered from a man between 18 and 35 years old who received the YFV17D yellow fever vaccine.

This clonotype was observed a handful of times. CDR3 amino acids: CASGTDSNTEAFF. The CDR3, as DNA: TGCGCCAGCGGAACAGATTCGAACACTGAAGCTTTCTTT. V is TRBV5-1 and J is TRBJ1-1; D call uncertain. The CDR3 runs to 13 residues. Germline CDR1 and CDR2: SGHRS and YFSETQ. With 7 bases removed from V and 1 base from J, the gap between germline ends came to 11 bases.

V gene TRBV7-2 combines with J gene TRBJ1-2; a possible D gene is TRBD1 (6 bases). The V gene lost 5 bases and the J gene lost 6 bases, with 13 bases spanning the gap. The CDR3 is made up of 13 amino acids. CDR1 is SGHTA and CDR2 is FQGNSA in the germline V gene. The CDR3 DNA follows: TGTGCCAGCAGCCGACAGGAAGCACATGGCTACACCTTC. This translates into CASSRQEAHGYTF.

The table lists this clonotype with a few counts. V usage is TRBV4-2 and J usage is TRBJ2-3; 11 positions match TRBD2. The CDR3 has 16 amino acids. The ends lost 0 bases at V and 1 base at J; junction bases unmatched: 0. CDR1 is LGHNA, CDR2 YNFKEQ, per germline. CDR3 DNA: TGTGCCAGCAGCCAAGAACTAGCGGGGGGCACAGATACGCAGTATTTT. It encodes CASSQELAGGTDTQYF.

This clonotype showed up many times. This sequence joins TRBV12-3 or TRBV12-4 and TRBJ2-5, with 8 nucleotides matching TRBD2. Trimming took 4 bases from V and 4 from J; bases not matched to a gene: 5. The CDR3 covers 14 residues. CDR3 in amino acids: CASSYGGAGETQYF. DNA of the CDR3: TGTGCCAGCAGTTACGGGGGGGCTGGAGAGACCCAGTACTTC.

This clonotype was seen many times. This sequence joins TRBV14 and TRBJ1-4; TRBD1 aligns across 7 bases. The CDR3 runs to 14 residues. Germline values: CDR1 SGHDN, CDR2 FVKESK. Trimming removed 4 bases from V and 9 bases from J; junction bases left unmatched: 8. CDR3 amino acids: CASSLRDRQQKLFF. The CDR3 DNA is TGTGCCAGCAGCCTCCGGGACAGACAACAAAAACTGTTTTTT.

The chain uses TRBV5-4 and TRBJ2-2, with 9 bases lining up with TRBD1. CDR3 length: 15 residues. The V gene end was trimmed by 5 bases and the J gene end by 2 bases; junction bases not matched to a gene: 4. From germline, CDR1 is SGHNT and CDR2 YYREEE (reference sequence). CDR3 residues: CASSQDRGNTGELFF. The CDR3 coding sequence is TGTGCCAGCAGTCAGGACAGGGGCAACACCGGGGAGCTGTTTTTT.

This clonotype came up many times. The chain combines TRBV12-3 or TRBV12-4 with TRBJ2-5; 8 bases are a match to TRBD2. CDR3 length: 15 amino acids. V was clipped by 7 bases and J by 5 bases; unmatched bases: 12. The CDR3 loop is CASKQRGPPGETQYF. As DNA, the CDR3 is TGTGCCAGCAAACAGCGGGGGCCTCCGGGGGAGACCCAGTACTTC.

On this clonotype: Being one base from a much bigger clone, this may be a read error. The chain uses TRBV5-1 and TRBJ2-6; maybe TRBD1 (5 bases). This CDR3 has 14 amino acids. Per germline, CDR1 SGHRS and CDR2 YFSETQ. CDR3: CASSLFSGAKVLTF. The CDR3 bases are TGCGCCAGCAGCTTGTTCTCTGGGGCCAAAGTCCTGACTTTC.

The chain is built from TRBV5-1 and TRBJ1-2; unclear D gene. The CDR3 is 15 amino acids. Per germline, CDR1 SGHRS and CDR2 YFSETQ. Trimming pared 0 bases from V and 7 bases from J, leaving 16 bases between. The chain's CDR3 is CASSLVPGLLGGYTF. DNA for the CDR3: TGCGCCAGCAGCTTGGTCCCAGGACTTCTGGGTGGCTACACCTTC.

This clonotype was seen a few times. This chain links TRBV9 with TRBJ2-1; 7 bases fit TRBD2. Germline lookup yields CDR1 SGDLS and CDR2 YYNGEE. The CDR3 sequence is 15 residues long. The V gene end was trimmed by 4 bases and the J gene end by 4 bases; junction bases not matched to a gene: 8. CDR3 sequence reads: CASSRDWGGYNEQFF. CDR3 nucleotide sequence: TGTGCCAGCAGCCGCGACTGGGGAGGGTACAATGAGCAGTTCTTC.

The chain combines TRBV6-1 with TRBJ2-2; maybe TRBD2 (7 bases). The CDR3 has 16 amino acids. CDR1 and CDR2 from the germline V gene are MNHNS and SASEGT. The V end was cut by 8 bases, the J end by 0 bases, with 16 bases between. The CDR3 protein is CASSGAGAANTGELFF. CDR3 sequence (DNA): TGTGCCAGCTCCGGGGCGGGGGCGGCGAACACCGGGGAGCTGTTTTTT.

The V and J genes are TRBV4-3 and TRBJ2-4; 7 bases fit TRBD2. After removal of 0 bases from V and 0 bases from J, the junction contained 11 bases not matched to a gene. This CDR3 has 19 residues. Germline V gene sequence: CDR1 LGHNA, CDR2 YSLEER. CDR3 coding DNA: TGCGCCAGCAGCCAAGATCTTCGGGGGGAAGCCAGAGCCAAAAACATTCAGTACTTC. This codes for CASSQDLRGEARAKNIQYF.

This clonotype was observed at least ten times. V gene TRBV3-1 combines with J gene TRBJ2-3; D is possibly TRBD2 (6 bases). The V end was cut by 0 bases, the J end by 5 bases, with 27 bases between. This CDR3 is built from 20 residues. Germline CDR1 and CDR2: LGHDT and YNNKEL (reference sequence). The CDR3, as DNA: TGTGCCAGCAGCCAAGATCTCCGAATCTCTCCGGGGCGGGGCAGAGATACGCAGTATTTT. Translating gives CASSQDLRISPGRGRDTQYF.

The gene calls are TRBV20-1 and TRBJ2-1; TRBD1 is a possible D gene (6 bases). V shed 3 bases and J shed 7 bases, with 10 bases lying between them. The CDR3 sequence is 12 residues long. In germline, CDR1 is DFQATT, CDR2 SNEGSKA (reference sequence). The DNA of the CDR3 is TGCAGTGCTAGTAAGGGGGTTAATGAGCAGTTCTTC. Translating gives CSASKGVNEQFF.

The gene calls are TRBV9 and TRBJ2-7; possible D gene TRBD2, 6 bases. The germline V gene encodes CDR1 SGDLS and CDR2 YYNGEE. Deletions cut 0 bases from V and 1 base from J, with 14 bases between. The length of the CDR3 is 16 residues. The CDR3 is CASSVGFTGRSYEQYF. The DNA for the CDR3 is TGTGCCAGCAGCGTAGGATTCACCGGGAGATCCTACGAGCAGTACTTC.

This clonotype was seen many times. The gene calls are TRBV11-2 and TRBJ2-5; 9 bases align to TRBD2. The ends lost 5 bases at V and 7 bases at J; junction bases unmatched: 17. The CDR3 is 17 amino acids. Germline-derived CDR1 and CDR2 are SGHAT and FQNNGV. As DNA, the CDR3 is TGTGCCAGCAGCCACTTAAGGGGAAGGACTAGCGCGCCGACCCAGTACTTC. It codes for CASSHLRGRTSAPTQYF.

In its sample, this clonotype was seen many times. The rearrangement links TRBV12-3 or TRBV12-4 to TRBJ1-2, with D uncertain. This CDR3 contains 12 residues. The V end was cut by 2 bases, the J end by 8 bases, with 9 bases between. The CDR3 DNA sequence: TGTGCCAGCAGTTTAAACGCCGCGGGCTACACCTTC. Translated, it gives CASSLNAAGYTF.

The table lists this clonotype with a few counts. The gene calls are TRBV10-3 and TRBJ2-1; D is possibly TRBD2 (5 bases). The CDR3 consists of 14 residues. V lost 10 bases, J lost 10 bases, and 23 bases lay in between. Germline values: CDR1 ENHRY, CDR2 SYGVKD. The CDR3 is CATAPLDSTGEQFF. The CDR3 nucleotides are TGTGCCACCGCGCCTCTGGACTCCACCGGGGAGCAGTTCTTC.

The J gene is TRBJ2-3, the V gene TRBV3-1; D is unclear. The CDR3 runs to 11 residues. Germline V gives CDR1 LGHDT, CDR2 YNNKEL (reference sequence). V lost 6 bases to trimming and J lost 9 bases, with 10 bases between them. The CDR3 region has the DNA TGTGCCAGCAGGCGACTCGACACGCAGTATTTT. The encoded protein is CASRRLDTQYF.

This clonotype was observed a handful of times. This chain links TRBV5-1 with TRBJ1-1, with D unresolved. V lost 0 bases, J lost 0 bases, and 6 bases lay in between. There are 14 residues in the CDR3. Germline values: CDR1 SGHRS, CDR2 YFSETQ. The CDR3 DNA reads TGCGCCAGCAGCTTGGAACACATGAACACTGAAGCTTTCTTT. Translating gives CASSLEHMNTEAFF.

This clonotype was recorded many times. The chain joins TRBV10-3 to TRBJ1-1; D unclear. The CDR3 is 13 residues long. Germline V gene data show CDR1 as ENHRY and CDR2 as SYGVKD. V gave up 4 bases and J gave up 1 base, with 7 bases separating them. Written as DNA, the CDR3 is TGTGCCATCAGTGCCACTGAGAACACTGAAGCTTTCTTT. Its translation: CAISATENTEAFF.

Turning to this clonotype: An end of the junction differs from the germline gene, which may be a read error. The gene calls are TRBV12-3 or TRBV12-4 and TRBJ2-3; no reliable D call. This CDR3 region has 11 residues. The CDR3 sequence is CASSSRDTHYF. The CDR3 DNA reads as TGTGCCAGCAGTTCCAGAGATACGCATTATTTT.

The V gene is TRBV7-3, the J gene TRBJ2-5; D is possibly TRBD1 or TRBD2 (6 bases each). Germline CDR1 SGHTA, CDR2 FQGTGA. The V end was cut by 5 bases, the J end by 5 bases, with 15 bases between. The CDR3 has 14 amino acids. The CDR3 reads CASSTKGGWETQYF. The CDR3 DNA sequence: TGTGCCAGCAGCACAAAGGGGGGCTGGGAGACCCAGTACTTC.

Ten or more counts support this clonotype. The genes are TRBV7-3 and TRBJ2-2; D not resolved. The CDR3 totals 15 residues. The V gene's germline CDR1 is SGHTA and CDR2 FQGTGA. The V end was cut by 0 bases, the J end by 5 bases, with 10 bases between. CDR3 loop: CASSLTGSETGELFF. CDR3 bases: TGTGCCAGCAGCTTAACCGGTTCCGAAACCGGGGAGCTGTTTTTT.